A single sample gave rise to the 27 T cell receptor beta chains below, sequenced in a study of HIV-infected patients and healthy controls. Roughly three months, about 14 weeks, into antiretroviral therapy, follow-up blood was collected. Whole blood was used without fractionation, so all unsorted peripheral T cells were included. Alpha and beta constant-region primers primed reverse transcription of 400 to 650 ng RNA. Separate chain-specific third strand synthesis with multiplexing indices produced the alpha and beta libraries. TCRdb analysed the 5' RACE reads with MiXCR anew, one entry per CDR3 protein. The sample has fewer than 20,000 distinct CDR3 sequences, more than 7.5% seen once. This material consisted of blood, taken during antiretroviral therapy. The receptors stem from an adult with HIV infection.

This clonotype occurred many times. J is TRBJ2-7 and V is TRBV20-1; 9 bases match TRBD1. The length of the CDR3 is 12 residues. Unmatched junction bases numbered 5, after V lost 7 bases and J lost 4 bases. In germline, CDR1 is DFQATT, CDR2 SNEGSKA (reference sequence). CDR3 region: CSGSDRGYEQYF. CDR3 nucleotide sequence: TGCAGTGGATCGGACAGGGGTTACGAGCAGTACTTC.

This clonotype has a count of ten or more. The chain carries TRBV5-1 and TRBJ2-7; D tentatively reads TRBD1 or TRBD2 (5 bases each). Germline CDR1 SGHRS, CDR2 YFSETQ. V shed 2 bases and J shed 0 bases, with 12 bases lying between them. This CDR3 has 15 amino acids. CDR3 in amino acids: CASSFGDGSSYEQYF. For the CDR3, the DNA is TGCGCCAGCAGCTTTGGGGACGGATCCTCCTACGAGCAGTACTTC. Using reference TRBV5-1 and TRBJ2-7 for the parts outside the CDR3, the full variable domain is KAGVTQTPRYLIKTRGQQVTLSCSPISGHRSVSWYQQTPGQGLQFLFEYFSETQRNKGNFPGRFSGRQFSNSRSEMNVSTLELGDSALYLCASSFGDGSSYEQYFGPGTRLTVT.

The sample holds a few counts of this clonotype. The rearrangement uses TRBV12-3 or TRBV12-4 and TRBJ2-2; 13 bases map to TRBD2. The trim removed 6 bases at V and 9 bases at J, leaving 10 bases unmatched. The CDR3 spans 16 residues. The CDR3 here is CASRTSGGALVRELFF. Here the CDR3 DNA reads TGTGCCAGCAGAACTAGCGGGGGGGCCCTGGTCCGGGAGCTGTTTTTT.

In its sample, this clonotype was seen many times. DNA of the CDR3: TGTGCCAGCAGTTTCGCACAGGGCCGAACCTACAATGAGCAGTTCTTC. It yields the protein CASSFAQGRTYNEQFF. The chain has TRBV12-3 or TRBV12-4 and TRBJ2-1, with D perhaps matching TRBD1 (6 bases). The ends were cut back, 3 bases at V and 2 bases at J, with 14 bases in the middle. This CDR3 is built from 16 residues.

The table lists this clonotype with many counts. The chain uses TRBV18 and TRBJ2-7; TRBD2 aligns across 9 bases. This CDR3 comprises 14 residues. Per germline, CDR1 KGHSH and CDR2 LQKENI. Losses at the gene ends were 3 bases for V and 5 bases for J; bases not matched to a gene: 5. CDR3 loop: CASSPAGGSHEQYF. CDR3 DNA sequence: TGTGCCAGCTCACCCGCGGGGGGGTCCCACGAGCAGTACTTC.

In this sample, this clonotype turned up many times. V usage is TRBV6-1 and J usage is TRBJ1-1; D is unclear. The CDR3 runs to 12 residues. Trimming cost V 4 bases and J 3 bases, with 6 bases left between them. The V gene's germline CDR1 is MNHNS and CDR2 SASEGT. The CDR3 sequence: CASSAYYTEAFF. The CDR3 DNA sequence: TGTGCCAGCAGTGCTTATTACACTGAAGCTTTCTTT.

This clonotype showed up just a few times. The V call is TRBV5-1, the J call TRBJ1-1; D gene unclear. Germline V gene sequence: CDR1 SGHRS, CDR2 YFSETQ. V lost 0 bases to trimming and J lost 3 bases, with 6 bases between them. The CDR3 is 13 residues long. The CDR3 bases are TGCGCCAGCAGCTTGGAGACATACACTGAAGCTTTCTTT. Its translation is CASSLETYTEAFF.

This clonotype was seen ten or more times. The chain joins TRBV7-2 to TRBJ1-5; D is perhaps TRBD1 (6 bases). This CDR3 spans 16 amino acids. Per germline, CDR1 SGHTA and CDR2 FQGNSA. Trimming shortened V by 2 bases and J by 3 bases, and 14 bases separated the two germline ends. The CDR3 protein is CASSLNGGGNNQPQHF. CDR3 DNA sequence: TGTGCCAGCAGCTTAAATGGAGGGGGGAACAATCAGCCCCAGCATTTT.

This clonotype was detected ten times or more. V usage is TRBV3-1 and J usage is TRBJ2-1; possible D gene TRBD2, 6 bases. CDR1 and CDR2 from the germline V gene are LGHDT and YNNKEL (reference sequence). The V end lost 6 bases, the J end lost 0 bases, and 12 bases lay between the germline ends. The CDR3 has 15 amino acids. CDR3 DNA: TGTGCCAGCAGACAGGACTACCCCTCCTACAATGAGCAGTTCTTC. Translation gives CASRQDYPSYNEQFF.

This clonotype appeared many times. V is TRBV6-5 and J is TRBJ2-3; no definite D call. Deletions cut 0 bases from V and 0 bases from J, with 10 bases between. The germline V gene has CDR1 MNHEY and CDR2 SVGAGI. The CDR3 contains 16 residues. The CDR3 here is CASSYSRYPSTDTQYF. The CDR3 DNA reads as TGTGCCAGCAGTTACTCGCGCTACCCTAGCACAGATACGCAGTATTTT.

This clonotype came up many times. The genes are TRBV7-3 and TRBJ2-1; 8 nucleotides align to TRBD2. There are 15 residues in the CDR3. With 4 bases clipped from V and 8 bases from J, the junction kept 10 bases outside the gene matches. The germline V gene encodes CDR1 SGHTA and CDR2 FQGTGA. CDR3 region: CASSSTGTSNHEQFF. The CDR3 DNA reads as TGTGCCAGCAGCTCAACCGGGACTAGTAACCATGAGCAGTTCTTC.

In its sample, this clonotype was seen many times. This rearrangement joins TRBV10-2 to TRBJ1-1; no definite D call. The CDR3 is 16 residues long. The germline V and J ends were trimmed by 7 bases and 0 bases, with 18 bases remaining between them. CDR1 is WSHSY and CDR2 is SAAADI in the germline V gene. The CDR3 is CASIGPYHTMNTEAFF. In DNA form, the CDR3 reads TGCGCCAGCATCGGACCGTATCATACCATGAACACTGAAGCTTTCTTT.

This clonotype rates as medium-sized. The chain recombines TRBV6-2 or TRBV6-3 with TRBJ2-7; 10 bases line up with TRBD2. The V segment lost 8 bases and the J segment 5 bases; nucleotides outside the gene matches: 6. The CDR3 has 13 residues. Germline V CDR1 and CDR2: MNHEY, SVGEGT. The CDR3 region is CASLEREGDEQYF. CDR3 in DNA: TGTGCCAGCCTGGAGCGGGAGGGCGACGAGCAGTACTTC.

This clonotype appeared many times. The rearrangement joins TRBV5-1 to TRBJ2-1; TRBD2 aligns across 16 bases. The V segment lost 4 bases and the J segment 7 bases; nucleotides outside the gene matches: 8. Germline V lookup: CDR1 SGHRS, CDR2 YFSETQ. The CDR3 sequence is 17 residues long. The CDR3 sequence: CASSPKGLAGGPNEQFF. For the CDR3, the DNA is TGCGCCAGCAGCCCGAAGGGACTAGCGGGAGGGCCGAATGAGCAGTTCTTC.

The V gene is TRBV12-3 or TRBV12-4, the J gene TRBJ2-7; no clear D. CDR3 length equals 13 residues. Trimming pared 6 bases from V and 2 bases from J, leaving 11 bases between. As DNA, the CDR3 is TGTGCCAGCAGCCAGACGGATACCTACGAGCAGTACTTC. This sequence encodes CASSQTDTYEQYF.

This clonotype was seen repeatedly, ten times or more. This sequence joins TRBV7-2 and TRBJ2-7; D might be TRBD1 or TRBD2, each matching 6 bases. Trimming took off 5 bases at V and 1 base at J, with 18 bases between the two ends. The CDR3 covers 16 residues. The germline gives CDR1 SGHTA, CDR2 FQGNSA. The CDR3 nucleotides read TGTGCCAGCAGCCCGGGGGCCAGGGGACCGTCCTACGAGCAGTACTTC. Encoded protein: CASSPGARGPSYEQYF.

This clonotype appeared many times. This chain uses TRBV6-5 with TRBJ2-5; D might be TRBD1 (6 bases). This CDR3 region has 15 residues. With 5 bases removed from V and 5 bases from J, the gap between germline ends came to 18 bases. From germline, CDR1 is MNHEY and CDR2 SVGAGI. Here the CDR3 reads CASSHLRQDGETQYF. The CDR3 DNA is TGTGCCAGCAGTCATCTTCGACAGGATGGGGAGACCCAGTACTTC.

The chain combines TRBV6-1 with TRBJ1-1; weak D call: TRBD1 (6 bases). Germline V gene data show CDR1 as MNHNS and CDR2 as SASEGT. CDR3 size: 14 residues. The V and J ends lost 5 bases and 0 bases respectively, with 10 bases between them. CDR3 sequence (DNA): TGTGCCAGCAGTCAAACAGGGTTGAACACTGAAGCTTTCTTT. It translates to CASSQTGLNTEAFF.

This rearrangement joins TRBV5-1 to TRBJ1-1; tentatively, D is TRBD1 (5 bases). CDR3 size: 15 residues. V dropped 0 bases and J dropped 1 base, with 10 bases sitting between them. Germline V gene lookup returns CDR1 SGHRS and CDR2 YFSETQ. CDR3 region: CASSLVGAPNTEAFF. CDR3 nucleotides: TGCGCCAGCAGCTTGGTAGGGGCACCGAACACTGAAGCTTTCTTT.

This sequence joins TRBV24-1 and TRBJ1-3; D remains unclear. Germline CDR1 KGHDR, CDR2 SFDVKD. Deletions cut 6 bases from V and 3 bases from J, with 2 bases between. The length of the CDR3 is 11 residues. In DNA form, the CDR3 reads TGTGCCACCAGTTTTGGAAACACCATATATTTT. As protein: CATSFGNTIYF.

This clonotype was detected ten times or more. The chain is built from TRBV15 and TRBJ2-2; no reliable D call. V shed 2 bases and J shed 5 bases, with 3 bases lying between them. The germline V gene encodes CDR1 LNHNV and CDR2 YYDKDF (reference sequence). This CDR3 region has 12 residues. This CDR3 is CATSRRTGELFF. The CDR3 DNA reads as TGTGCCACCAGCAGACGGACCGGGGAGCTGTTTTTT.

This clonotype was seen many times. The V and J genes are TRBV7-2 and TRBJ2-5; 7 nucleotides line up with TRBD2. CDR1 is SGHTA, CDR2 FQGNSA, per germline. V lost 0 bases to trimming and J lost 5 bases; unmatched junction nucleotides: 9. This CDR3 contains 16 residues. The CDR3 is CASSLALGAGRETQYF. The CDR3 region has the DNA TGTGCCAGCAGCTTAGCGCTTGGAGCGGGACGGGAGACCCAGTACTTC.

This clonotype has only a few counts. The chain combines TRBV27 with TRBJ2-1, with D maybe TRBD1 (6 bases). The V end was cut by 5 bases, the J end by 2 bases, with 13 bases between. Germline CDR1 reads MNHEY; CDR2 reads SMNVEV (reference sequence). The CDR3 contains 15 residues. CDR3: CASSPGQHPYNEQFF. CDR3 nucleotides: TGTGCCAGCAGTCCCGGACAGCACCCCTACAATGAGCAGTTCTTC.

This clonotype was counted many times. The chain combines TRBV5-4 with TRBJ2-5, with D perhaps TRBD1 (6 bases). Germline V gene data show CDR1 as SGHNT and CDR2 as YYREEE (reference sequence). The V gene lost 4 bases and the J gene lost 0 bases, with 13 bases spanning the gap. This CDR3 contains 15 residues. The CDR3: CASSLWTVYQETQYF. The CDR3 bases are TGTGCCAGCAGCCTATGGACAGTATACCAAGAGACCCAGTACTTC.

In DNA form, the CDR3 reads TGCGCCAGCAGCTTGAGTGTTGCAGCCAACACCGGGGAGCTGTTTTTT. It specifies CASSLSVAANTGELFF. The chain joins TRBV5-1 to TRBJ2-2; D remains ambiguous. Trimming took off 1 base at V and 2 bases at J, with 12 bases between the two ends. The germline gives CDR1 SGHRS, CDR2 YFSETQ. The CDR3 is 16 residues long.

There are many counts of this clonotype. The chain links TRBV19 to TRBJ2-1; the match to TRBD1 covers 7 bases. With 1 base clipped from V and 3 bases from J, the junction kept 6 bases outside the gene matches. CDR3 size: 16 residues. Germline V gene sequence: CDR1 LNHDA, CDR2 SQIVND (reference sequence). CDR3 protein: CASSIGRGQRYNEQFF. The CDR3 DNA is TGTGCCAGTAGTATAGGCCGGGGACAGCGCTACAATGAGCAGTTCTTC.

This clonotype came up many times. The chain employs TRBV6-2 or TRBV6-3 and TRBJ1-1; D remains ambiguous. Trimming pared 0 bases from V and 4 bases from J, leaving 9 bases between. The CDR3 has 14 residues. Per the germline V gene, CDR1 is MNHEY and CDR2 is SVGEGT. Here the CDR3 DNA reads TGTGCCAGCAGTTACTCGATGGGGAGCACTGAAGCTTTCTTT. Its translation: CASSYSMGSTEAFF.